A selection of T cell receptor beta chains follows, all from one sample in a study of T cells after yellow fever vaccination. TCRdb independently ran MiXCR on the 5' RACE reads; one entry per CDR3 protein. The table shows under 300,000 distinct CDR3 sequences, with around 13% occurring only once. This material consisted of CD4+ T cells sorted from PBMCs, taken 45 days after the yellow fever booster vaccination. The receptors derive from a man younger than 40 who received the YFV17D yellow fever vaccine. Both conserved end residues are part of each CDR3. D genes are given only for firm matches. Where a row states a size, it is once, few, many or the class of an expanded clone; other rows omit it.

cdr3_nt cdr3_aa j_call clone_size d_call v_call
TGTGCCAGGGGGCCGGGGACCTTAGAGACCCAGTACTTC CARGPGTLETQYF TRBJ2-5 - - TRBV5-6
TGCAGTGCCGGACCATCCCCCGGGGAGCTGTTTTTT CSAGPSPGELFF TRBJ2-2 - - TRBV20-1
TGTGCCAGCAGCCCCTCCACCGGACAGCCCTACTACGAGCAGTACTTC CASSPSTGQPYYEQYF TRBJ2-7 - - TRBV7-3
TGTGCCAGCAGCGCGAGGACAGTTCAAGAGACCCAGTACTTC CASSARTVQETQYF TRBJ2-5 many - TRBV7-2
TGCAGTGCTGACAGGGTCCCAGATACGCAGTATTTT CSADRVPDTQYF TRBJ2-3 few TRBD1 TRBV20-1
TGTGCCAGCAGCGAGGGGCCTAGCACCTACGAGCAGTACTTC CASSEGPSTYEQYF TRBJ2-7 - - TRBV9
TGTGCCAGCAGCGTAGCCCCGGGACTAGGGGGGTCCAATGAGCAGTTCTTC CASSVAPGLGGSNEQFF TRBJ2-1 - TRBD2 TRBV9
TGCAGTGCTAGCGGGCAGGGTATCGAAGAGACCCAGTACTTC CSASGQGIEETQYF TRBJ2-5 - - TRBV20-1
TGTGCCACCAGGCGGGATCAAGAGACCCAGTACTTC CATRRDQETQYF TRBJ2-5 many - TRBV15
TGCGCCAGCAGCCAAGATCCACCACCGCGGTACAATGAGCAGTTCTTC CASSQDPPPRYNEQFF TRBJ2-1 few - TRBV4-3
TGTGCCAGCAGCCGCAACAGGGATCAAGAGACCCAGTACTTC CASSRNRDQETQYF TRBJ2-5 few - TRBV7-9
TGTGCCAGCAGCTTAGCGGGAGGGTTGGGACAAGAGACCCAGTACTTC CASSLAGGLGQETQYF TRBJ2-5 few TRBD2 TRBV7-2
TGCGCCAGCAGCTCCGGCACGACTCTCAATGAGCAGTTCTTC CASSSGTTLNEQFF TRBJ2-1 few - TRBV5-1
TGTGCCAGCAGCACCCGGACAGGGAGCGTCTATGGCTACACCTTC CASSTRTGSVYGYTF TRBJ1-2 few TRBD1 TRBV5-6
TGCAGTGCTAGACATAGCTGGGGAACCGGGGAGCTGTTTTTT CSARHSWGTGELFF TRBJ2-2 few - TRBV20-1
TGCAGTGCCGCTAGTTTGCTAGATACGCAGTATTTT CSAASLLDTQYF TRBJ2-3 - - TRBV20-1
TGTGCCAGCAGTTTCGGCAGGAACGAGCAGTACTTC CASSFGRNEQYF TRBJ2-7 - - TRBV28
TGTGCCAGCAGCTTAGGAATTGGGTTTGGGGCCAACGTCCTGACTTTC CASSLGIGFGANVLTF TRBJ2-6 - - TRBV7-2
TGTGCCAGCAGGACGACAGTGTACCAAGAGACCCAGTACTTC CASRTTVYQETQYF TRBJ2-5 - - TRBV6-2/TRBV6-3
TGTGCCAGCTCACCAGGACAGGGGGCTGGAAACATTCAGTACTTC CASSPGQGAGNIQYF TRBJ2-4 - TRBD1 TRBV18
TGTGCCACCACGACAGGGGGCGAATACGAGCAGTACTTC CATTTGGEYEQYF TRBJ2-7 few TRBD1 TRBV28
TGTGCCAGCAGCCAAGAACGGAACACCGGGGAGCTGTTTTTT CASSQERNTGELFF TRBJ2-2 few - TRBV4-2
TGTGCCAGCAGTTTCGGCAGGGCGGACTATGGCTACACCTTC CASSFGRADYGYTF TRBJ1-2 - - TRBV28
TGTGCCAGCTCACCGGGACAGATCACAGATACGCAGTATTTT CASSPGQITDTQYF TRBJ2-3 few TRBD1 TRBV18
TGCGCCAGCAGTGAACGACTAGCGGGAGGATCGCATGAGCAGTTCTTC CASSERLAGGSHEQFF TRBJ2-1 few TRBD2 TRBV10-2
TGTGCCAGCAAGAGAGCGGGAGGGGCCGGGGAGCTGTTTTTT CASKRAGGAGELFF TRBJ2-2 few TRBD2 TRBV12-3/TRBV12-4
TGCGCCAGCAGCTTGGGGACAGTTGCCTACGAGCAGTACTTC CASSLGTVAYEQYF TRBJ2-7 few - TRBV5-1
TGCGCCAGCAGCCGTGTTAGCGGGAGGGGAAATGAGCAGTTCTTC CASSRVSGRGNEQFF TRBJ2-1 - TRBD2 TRBV4-3
TGTGCCAGCAGCTTACGTCGACAGGGCTGGACCGGGGAGCTGTTTTTT CASSLRRQGWTGELFF TRBJ2-2 few TRBD1 TRBV5-6
TGCAGTGCTAGTCGCCGTACAGATATTACGCAGTATTTT CSASRRTDITQYF TRBJ2-3 few - TRBV20-1
TGCAGCGCGGACGAGTTGAGCTCTGGAAACACCATATATTTT CSADELSSGNTIYF TRBJ1-3 - - TRBV29-1
TGTGCCAGCAGCGCACCGGGACCATCCTACGAGCAGTACTTC CASSAPGPSYEQYF TRBJ2-7 few - TRBV7-2
TGTGCCAGCAGCTTACCTGGGACTAGCGGGATACAAGAGACCCAGTACTTC CASSLPGTSGIQETQYF TRBJ2-5 - TRBD2 TRBV5-6
TGTGCCACCAGCAGGGCCGGGACAGGGGCCAGCAATGAGCAGTTCTTC CATSRAGTGASNEQFF TRBJ2-1 - TRBD1 TRBV15
TGTGCCAGCAGCACCTCGGACGGACCGCCTTTCGAGCAGTACTTC CASSTSDGPPFEQYF TRBJ2-7 - - TRBV7-2
TGTGCCAGCAGCTTAGTAGGGTTCAGCTCCTACGAGCAGTACTTC CASSLVGFSSYEQYF TRBJ2-7 few - TRBV7-6
TGTGCCAGCAGCTTTAAGGGGACGACCTACGAGCAGTACTTC CASSFKGTTYEQYF TRBJ2-7 few - TRBV7-2
TGTGCCAGCAGCCAAGCCGGCCGTGGTGAAAAACTGTTTTTT CASSQAGRGEKLFF TRBJ1-4 - - TRBV4-2
TGTGCCAGCAGCTCCAGGAGGGGCGATGGCTACACCTTC CASSSRRGDGYTF TRBJ1-2 few - TRBV7-3
TGTGCTAGTGGTTTGGGGACAGGGTTCGGGGAGCTGTTTTTT CASGLGTGFGELFF TRBJ2-2 few TRBD1 TRBV12-5
TGCACCAGCAGCCAAGACCCGACTAGCGGGAGCACAGATACGCAGTATTTT CTSSQDPTSGSTDTQYF TRBJ2-3 - - TRBV1
TGTGCCAGCAGCTCAAGGTCAGTTCGAGATACGCAGTATTTT CASSSRSVRDTQYF TRBJ2-3 few - TRBV5-6
TGTGCCAGCAGCTTAGGGCCCCCGGGAGGGAGGGAGACCCAGTACTTC CASSLGPPGGRETQYF TRBJ2-5 few TRBD2 TRBV5-6
TGTGCCGCGACGGAAGCGGGAGGGCCGCTCGGGGAGCTGTTTTTT CAATEAGGPLGELFF TRBJ2-2 - TRBD2 TRBV28
TGCGCCAGCCGGCGCGAGGTCGGTGAAAAACTGTTTTTT CASRREVGEKLFF TRBJ1-4 few - TRBV4-3
TGTGCCAGCAGCCCCCTAGGAGGCACTGAAGCTTTCTTT CASSPLGGTEAFF TRBJ1-1 many - TRBV7-3
TGCGCCAGCAGCTTGGATGGAGTGGCCGATACGCAGTATTTT CASSLDGVADTQYF TRBJ2-3 - - TRBV5-1
TGTGCCAGCAGCCCGGGTAGCGGGAGGCCCACCGGGGAGCTGTTTTTT CASSPGSGRPTGELFF TRBJ2-2 few TRBD2 TRBV7-3
TGCAGTGCTGCCGGACAGGGCAAACTCGACGCCAATGAGCAGTTCTTC CSAAGQGKLDANEQFF TRBJ2-1 few TRBD1 TRBV20-1
TGCGCCAGCAGCTTGGGGGAGCGTGACTCCTATGGCTACACCTTC CASSLGERDSYGYTF TRBJ1-2 few - TRBV5-1
TGTGCCAGCAGTTTAGTTGGCCTCCGGGACAACTACAATGAGCAGTTCTTC CASSLVGLRDNYNEQFF TRBJ2-1 - - TRBV12-3/TRBV12-4
TGTGCCAGCAGCTCGGGACTAGCGCGGGGGAAGACCCAGTACTTC CASSSGLARGKTQYF TRBJ2-5 few TRBD2 TRBV7-2
TGTGCCAGTAGTATGTTTAAAAGCTCCTACAATGAGCAGTTCTTC CASSMFKSSYNEQFF TRBJ2-1 - - TRBV19
TGCAGTGCTAGAGTCCCCGGGACTAGCGCCTACGAGCAGTACTTC CSARVPGTSAYEQYF TRBJ2-7 - TRBD2 TRBV20-1
TGCAGTCTCCGTCAGGGAGCGGTCTACAATGAGCAGTTCTTC CSLRQGAVYNEQFF TRBJ2-1 few - TRBV20-1